This record concerns one T cell receptor beta chain sequence. What it recognizes is unknown. These data come from a study of a mutant IDH1 vaccine in newly diagnosed glioma. About the research overall: The first vaccination came 4-6 weeks after radiotherapy alone, or with temozolomide cycles. Those enrolled had earlier been treated with radiotherapy, temozolomide, or both, mostly both.

Broader study findings: Among top peripheral T cell clonotypes, changes seemed unrelated to pseudoprogression. Vaccination elicited immune responses in roughly 93% of patients.

Time point described: week 11, during vaccination. A 20-mer mutant IDH1 peptide at 300 ug was injected subcutaneously with topical imiquimod. Measured with immunoSEQ multiplex PCR; TCRdb has only the in-frame clones, and not every one. The sample contains around 60,000 clones, about 89% of which appear only once. The V end lost 7 bases, the J end lost 8 bases, and 15 bases lay between the germline ends. Germline CDR1 reads LNHDA; CDR2 reads SQIVND (reference sequence). The CDR3 loop spans 14 amino acids. The sample here was PBMCs, taken from a glioma patient whose treatment included an IDH1 peptide vaccine. This clonotype was obtained from a man between 35 and 55 years old with glioma. The V call is TRBV19, the J call TRBJ1-6; no clear D. This CDR3 reads CASTPGIYDSPLHF. The DNA of the CDR3 is TGTGCCAGTACGCCCGGGATCTACGATTCACCCCTCCACTTT. Full variable domain (rest looked up from reference TRBV19 and TRBJ1-6): DGGITQSPKYLFRKEGQNVTLSCEQNLNHDAMYWYRQDPGQGLRLIYYSQIVNDFQKGDIAEGYSVSREKKESFPLTVTSAQKNPTAFYLCASTPGIYDSPLHFGNGTRLTVT.